The 22 T cell receptor beta chains in this list originate from one sample, sequenced in a study of T cell repertoires in cytomegalovirus infection. Antigens of these TCRs are unknown. TCRdb used MiXCR to reprocess the reads, holding one entry per CDR3 protein. Of about 310,000 distinct CDR3 sequences listed, roughly 25% are singletons. This specimen consisted of cultured PBMCs, obtained from culture after CMV antigen stimulation. The receptors were sampled from a human donor in good health (CMV status not recorded). Some clones in this sample may be carry-over from other donors' samples.

The chain has TRBV25-1 and TRBJ1-1; no clear D gene. This CDR3 contains 14 residues. Germline assignment: CDR1 MGHDK and CDR2 SYGVNS. Trimming left V 3 bases short and J 5 bases short, with 13 bases between. The chain's CDR3 is CASSDSGLGTEAFF. CDR3 nucleotide sequence: TGTGCCAGCAGTGATTCCGGGCTGGGGACTGAAGCTTTCTTT.

This clonotype appeared a few times. V is TRBV12-3 or TRBV12-4 and J is TRBJ1-1; D not resolved. The V and J ends lost 2 bases and 5 bases respectively, with 12 bases between them. CDR3 size: 14 residues. As DNA, the CDR3 is TGTGCCAGCAGTTTAACCGCCGGATGGACTGAAGCTTTCTTT. Encoded protein: CASSLTAGWTEAFF.

The rearrangement joins TRBV14 to TRBJ1-1; TRBD1 might be the D (5 bases). The CDR3 consists of 13 residues. The germline gives CDR1 SGHDN, CDR2 FVKESK. The V end lost 2 bases, the J end lost 10 bases, and 14 bases lay between the germline ends. CDR3 sequence reads: CASSQIQGVGAFF. The CDR3 DNA is TGTGCCAGCAGCCAAATCCAAGGGGTGGGAGCTTTCTTT.

This clonotype was seen more than once but under ten times. The chain joins TRBV5-4 to TRBJ1-5; 9 bases line up with TRBD1. V gave up 4 bases and J gave up 3 bases; unmatched junction bases: 5. The germline CDR1 and CDR2 sequences are SGHNT and YYREEE (reference sequence). The CDR3 covers 15 residues. This chain's CDR3 is CASSAGTGINQPQHF. The CDR3 bases are TGTGCCAGCAGCGCCGGGACAGGGATCAATCAGCCCCAGCATTTT.

The V call is TRBV20-1, the J call TRBJ2-5; D gene unclear. V was pared by 4 bases and J by 7 bases, with 7 bases between. CDR1 DFQATT and CDR2 SNEGSKA come from the germline V gene (reference sequence). The length of the CDR3 is 10 residues. CDR3 DNA sequence: TGCAGTGCTATTGTAGGGACCCAGTACTTC. Protein: CSAIVGTQYF.

This rearrangement joins TRBV4-1 to TRBJ1-2; D unclear. The CDR3 totals 16 residues. The V gene's germline CDR1 is MGHRA and CDR2 YSYEKL. Trimming left V 1 base short and J 8 bases short, with 20 bases between. The CDR3 nucleotides are TGCGCCAGCAGCCAAGCGGGAGGGATGCTCTTGGAAGGCTACACCTTC. Translating gives CASSQAGGMLLEGYTF.

In its sample, this clonotype was seen many times. In DNA, the CDR3 is TGTGCCAGCAGCACAGGCGGGACCTCAGTTAAGACCCAGTACTTC. Translating it yields CASSTGGTSVKTQYF. The V and J genes are TRBV7-6 and TRBJ2-5; D possibly corresponds to TRBD2 (6 bases). The CDR3 has 15 residues. Trimming removed 5 bases at V and 6 bases at J, with 19 bases between. Germline V lookup: CDR1 SGHVS, CDR2 FNYEAQ.

This clonotype showed up many times. The rearrangement uses TRBV7-6 and TRBJ2-2, with D unresolved. Looked up from germline, CDR1 is SGHVS and CDR2 is FNYEAQ. The CDR3 totals 19 residues. V lost 0 bases to trimming and J lost 0 bases, with 17 bases between them. The CDR3 loop is CASSLARGRAVTNTGELFF. CDR3 in DNA: TGTGCCAGCAGCTTAGCGAGAGGAAGGGCAGTGACGAACACCGGGGAGCTGTTTTTT.

This clonotype was detected only a few times. J is TRBJ2-7 and V is TRBV2, with a weak D call TRBD2 (6 bases). The CDR3 spans 15 residues. Trimming pared 2 bases from V and 2 bases from J, leaving 13 bases between. Germline CDR1 is SNHLY and CDR2 is FYNNEI. The CDR3 DNA is TGTGCCAGCAGTGAATCCCTAGCGAGAGCCTACGAGCAGTACGTC. The encoded protein is CASSESLARAYEQYV.

The V gene is TRBV7-2, the J gene TRBJ2-2; no firm D call. Germline V lookup: CDR1 SGHTA, CDR2 FQGNSA. The CDR3 sequence is 15 residues long. V lost 2 bases and J lost 2, with 9 bases in between. This CDR3 is CASSLRGLNTGELFF. DNA of the CDR3: TGTGCCAGCAGCTTACGTGGCTTAAACACCGGGGAGCTGTTTTTT.

In this sample, this clonotype turned up a few times. V gene TRBV28 combines with J gene TRBJ1-5, with D tentatively TRBD1 (5 bases). CDR1 and CDR2 (germline): MDHEN, SYDVKM. Trimming stripped 3 bases from V and 0 bases from J, with 12 bases between. The CDR3 spans 16 residues. CDR3 nucleotides: TGTGCCAGCAGTTTTCCTCGACAGTATAGCAATCAGCCCCAGCATTTT. It yields the protein CASSFPRQYSNQPQHF. Drawing the rest from reference TRBV28 and TRBJ1-5, the complete variable domain is DVKVTQSSRYLVKRTGEKVFLECVQDMDHENMFWYRQDPGLGLRLIYFSYDVKMKEKGDIPEGYSVSREKKERFSLILESASTNQTSMYLCASSFPRQYSNQPQHFGDGTRLSIL.

CDR3 amino acids: CSARDPSGEYYEQYF. CDR3 nucleotides: TGCAGTGCTAGGGATCCTAGCGGGGAATATTACGAGCAGTACTTC. The gene calls are TRBV20-1 and TRBJ2-7; TRBD2 matches 9 bases. J gave up 4 bases and V 3 bases, and 10 bases lay outside the gene matches. The CDR3 sequence is 15 residues long. In germline, CDR1 is DFQATT, CDR2 SNEGSKA (reference sequence).

This clonotype was found many times. The J gene is TRBJ2-3, the V gene TRBV7-2, with D perhaps TRBD2 (6 bases). Germline V CDR1 and CDR2: SGHTA, FQGNSA. The CDR3 totals 13 residues. Trimming removed 4 bases from V and 7 bases from J, with 12 bases in between. The DNA of the CDR3 is TGTGCCAGCAGCTACGACCTAGCGAATACGCAGTATTTT. It codes for CASSYDLANTQYF.

The chain combines TRBV29-1 with TRBJ2-3; 8 bases align to TRBD2. CDR1 is SQVTM, CDR2 ANQGSEA, per germline. V was pared by 4 bases and J by 2 bases, with 8 bases of the junction left unmatched. The CDR3 spans 15 residues. DNA of the CDR3: TGCAGCGTTGCCTTACTAGCGGAGATCACAGATACGCAGTATTTT. Amino acid sequence: CSVALLAEITDTQYF.

This clonotype was seen a few times. The chain uses TRBV7-2 and TRBJ2-1; D perhaps matches TRBD1 (6 bases). The V end was cut by 5 bases, the J end by 9 bases, with 14 bases between. CDR1 and CDR2 from the germline V gene are SGHTA and FQGNSA. There are 13 residues in the CDR3. The CDR3 sequence is CASSRFVGGEQFF. The CDR3 coding sequence is TGTGCCAGCAGCCGGTTCGTAGGGGGTGAGCAGTTCTTC.

There are many counts of this clonotype. The V call is TRBV7-2, the J call TRBJ1-2; 7 bases match TRBD1. Germline lookup yields CDR1 SGHTA and CDR2 FQGNSA. The CDR3 runs to 17 residues. The junction had 16 bases not matched to a gene; V was cut back by 5 bases and J by 4 bases. This chain's CDR3 is CASSPKGQTTSSYGYTF. The CDR3 coding sequence is TGTGCCAGCAGCCCCAAGGGACAGACCACGAGTTCCTATGGCTACACCTTC.

The V call is TRBV7-6, the J call TRBJ2-7; TRBD1 or TRBD2 may be the D gene (6 bases each). Germline V gives CDR1 SGHVS, CDR2 FNYEAQ. The V and J ends lost 4 bases and 2 bases respectively, with 15 bases between them. The length of the CDR3 is 15 residues. The CDR3 is CASSSGAGRTYEQYF. DNA of the CDR3: TGTGCCAGCAGCTCGGGGGCAGGGAGGACCTACGAGCAGTACTTC.

This clonotype was observed a handful of times. This chain links TRBV10-3 with TRBJ1-1, with D tentatively TRBD1 (6 bases). Germline assignment: CDR1 ENHRY and CDR2 SYGVKD. The CDR3 covers 13 residues. V was cut by 7 bases and J by 4 bases, with 13 bases left in between. The CDR3 bases are TGTGCCATCACGCGGGGGCCGGGCACTGAAGCTTTCTTT. Protein sequence: CAITRGPGTEAFF.

This clonotype showed up just a few times. The chain is built from TRBV20-1 and TRBJ1-6, with a possible D match to TRBD1 (5 bases). Germline-derived CDR1 and CDR2 are DFQATT and SNEGSKA (reference sequence). Trimming stripped 1 base from V and 3 bases from J, with 10 bases between. This CDR3 is built from 15 residues. The CDR3 loop is CSARGQSFYNSPLHF. In nucleotides, the CDR3 is TGCAGTGCTAGAGGACAGTCCTTCTATAATTCACCCCTCCACTTT.

The chain links TRBV10-3 to TRBJ2-2; tentative D call: TRBD1 (6 bases). Between the trimmed V and J ends, which lost 7 bases and 2 bases, there was a span of 20 bases. Germline V gene sequence: CDR1 ENHRY, CDR2 SYGVKD. This CDR3 has 17 amino acids. The CDR3 DNA is TGTGCCATCAACAGGGAAGGGGCGTTGACCAACACCGGGGAGCTGTTTTTT. Translated, it gives CAINREGALTNTGELFF.

The V call is TRBV12-3 or TRBV12-4, the J call TRBJ2-1; D gene uncertain. This CDR3 comprises 17 residues. The V end was cut by 6 bases, the J end by 9 bases, with 27 bases between. In DNA form, the CDR3 reads TGTGCCAGCAGCAGTACAACTTCGATTAGAACCTACGGTGAGCAGTTCTTC. It codes for CASSSTTSIRTYGEQFF.

This clonotype was observed a single time. The chain combines TRBV25-1 with TRBJ1-2, with D possibly being TRBD1 (5 bases). Trimming took off 7 bases at V and 8 bases at J, with 23 bases between the two ends. Germline loops: CDR1 MGHDK, CDR2 SYGVNS. This CDR3 comprises 15 residues. The CDR3 coding sequence is TGTGCCAGCATGGGCTGGGGCAGTGAGGTTCGCGGCTACACCTTC. It specifies CASMGWGSEVRGYTF.